This section outlines one T cell receptor beta chain sequence together with its context. Antigen specificity is unknown. TCRdb used MiXCR to reprocess the 5' RACE reads, holding one entry per CDR3 protein. The sample shows roughly 140,000 distinct CDR3 sequences, 11% to 15% of them seen only once. This sample is drawn from a study of T-cell memory formation after mild COVID-19. General study findings and limits: That cross-reactive memory joined was suggested by some responding clones appearing in pre-infection memory.

V was shortened by 4 bases and J by 4 bases, with 6 bases between the two germline ends. The CDR3 is made up of 12 amino acids. CDR1 and CDR2 from the germline V gene are SEHNR and FQNEAQ (reference sequence). The sample was PBMCs or a T cell subset sorted from them (not recorded which). This sequence joins TRBV7-9 and TRBJ2-3; D is unclear. The clonotype was recovered from an adult woman who had mild COVID-19 (a few samples of this study predate the infection). Cell type and time point are not known. CDR3 sequence reads: CASSSFPDTQYF. The DNA for the CDR3 is TGTGCCAGCAGCTCCTTTCCAGATACGCAGTATTTT.